Listed below are T cell receptor beta chains from one sample, sequenced in a study of blood T cell repertoires in COVID-19. Clones were read by immunoSEQ multiplex PCR, and TCRdb kept only the in-frame ones, dropping some. Of about 150,000 clones listed, approximately 91% are singletons. Sequenced input: peripheral blood. These receptors were collected from a man younger than 30 with COVID-19, enrolled during active disease. Both conserved end residues are trimmed from each CDR3.

V gene: TRBV5-1; CDR3 length: 14; CDR3 protein: ASSLRGGRADDEQY
V gene: TRBV15; CDR3 length: 12; CDR3 protein: ATSRGTANSPQH
V gene: TRBV28; CDR3 length: 13; CDR3 protein: ASSLNGQGTGELF
V gene: TRBV28; CDR3 length: 14; CDR3 protein: ASSLIGTGRQETQY
V gene: TRBV7-9; CDR3 length: 9; CDR3 protein: ASRRTGEAF
V gene: TRBV6-5; CDR3 length: 12; CDR3 protein: ASRETEVYYEQY
V gene: TRBV7-8; CDR3 length: 16; CDR3 protein: ASSFRGIRSSGANVLT
V gene: TRBV11-2; CDR3 length: 15; CDR3 protein: ASSPRWDRGINTEAF
V gene: TRBV6-5; CDR3 length: 13; CDR3 protein: ASSYSTGGRSGYT
V gene: TRBV19; CDR3 length: 11; CDR3 protein: ASSREGSYEQY
V gene: TRBV28; CDR3 length: 12; CDR3 protein: ASRKGGREHEQY
V gene: TRBV7-7; CDR3 length: 13; CDR3 protein: ASSASSGEPDTQY
V gene: TRBV9; CDR3 length: 13; CDR3 protein: ASSVEQGVYGELF
V gene: TRBV7-2; CDR3 length: 15; CDR3 protein: ASSLAGGQQHANTIY
V gene: TRBV6-5; CDR3 length: 11; CDR3 protein: ASSYGQGHGYT
V gene: TRBV4-3; CDR3 length: 17; CDR3 protein: ASSRILGLAGAPSYEQY
V gene: TRBV9; CDR3 length: 10; CDR3 protein: ASSPPRGEQY
V gene: TRBV27; CDR3 length: 12; CDR3 protein: ASRQTGRVWEQY
V gene: TRBV9; CDR3 length: 14; CDR3 protein: ASSVDAGQGGETQY
V gene: TRBV7-2; CDR3 length: 12; CDR3 protein: ASSLVGGWNEQF
V gene: TRBV2; CDR3 length: 14; CDR3 protein: ASRPGGEAGNQPQH
V gene: TRBV7-2; CDR3 length: 10; CDR3 protein: ARGGPGNEQF
V gene: TRBV19; CDR3 length: 13; CDR3 protein: ASSKWTSANYGYT
V gene: TRBV6-7; CDR3 length: 17; CDR3 protein: ASSYSSLPQRSYNSPLH
V gene: TRBV7-3; CDR3 length: 12; CDR3 protein: ASSLTVTGGDAF
V gene: TRBV28; CDR3 length: 10; CDR3 protein: ASSFWGDGYT
V gene: TRBV7-3; CDR3 length: 13; CDR3 protein: ASSLQGMGKTEAF
V gene: TRBV19; CDR3 length: 13; CDR3 protein: ASSIYSGSDYEQY
V gene: TRBV6-6; CDR3 length: 13; CDR3 protein: ASSYHPGQGYEQY
V gene: TRBV6-5; CDR3 length: 12; CDR3 protein: ASSYSDRGNTIY
V gene: TRBV27; CDR3 length: 14; CDR3 protein: ASSQRKGLPNTEAF
V gene: TRBV27; CDR3 length: 11; CDR3 protein: ASSFRDADEQY
V gene: TRBV14; CDR3 length: 14; CDR3 protein: ASSGLAGINTGELF
V gene: TRBV13; CDR3 length: 12; CDR3 protein: ASSPNSASGEQF